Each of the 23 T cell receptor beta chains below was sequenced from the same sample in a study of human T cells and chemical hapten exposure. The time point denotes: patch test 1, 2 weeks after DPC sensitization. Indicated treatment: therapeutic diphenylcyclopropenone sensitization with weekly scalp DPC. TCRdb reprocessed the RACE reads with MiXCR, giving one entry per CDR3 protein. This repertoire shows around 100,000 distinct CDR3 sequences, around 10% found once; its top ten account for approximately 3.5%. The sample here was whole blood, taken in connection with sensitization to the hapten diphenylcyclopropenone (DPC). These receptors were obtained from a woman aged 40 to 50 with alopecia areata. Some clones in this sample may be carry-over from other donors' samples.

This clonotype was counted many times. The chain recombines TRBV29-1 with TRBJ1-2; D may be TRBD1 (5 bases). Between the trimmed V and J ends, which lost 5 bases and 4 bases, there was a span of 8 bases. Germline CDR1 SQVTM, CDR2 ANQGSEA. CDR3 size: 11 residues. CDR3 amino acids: CSVQGSYGYTF. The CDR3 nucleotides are TGCAGCGTTCAGGGCAGCTATGGCTACACCTTC.

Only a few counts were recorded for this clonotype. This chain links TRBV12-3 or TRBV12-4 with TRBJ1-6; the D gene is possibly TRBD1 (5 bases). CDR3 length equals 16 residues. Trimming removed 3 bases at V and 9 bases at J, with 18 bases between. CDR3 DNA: TGTGCCAGCAGTTTCGAGGGGCCCTTTCACGGTTCACCCCTCCACTTT. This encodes CASSFEGPFHGSPLHF.

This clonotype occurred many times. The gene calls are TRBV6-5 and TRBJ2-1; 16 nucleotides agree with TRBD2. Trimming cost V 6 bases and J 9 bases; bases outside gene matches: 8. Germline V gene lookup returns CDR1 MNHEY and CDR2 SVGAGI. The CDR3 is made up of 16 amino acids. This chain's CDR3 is CASRPGTSGRASEQFF. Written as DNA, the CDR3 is TGTGCCAGCAGACCAGGGACTAGCGGGAGGGCCAGTGAGCAGTTCTTC.

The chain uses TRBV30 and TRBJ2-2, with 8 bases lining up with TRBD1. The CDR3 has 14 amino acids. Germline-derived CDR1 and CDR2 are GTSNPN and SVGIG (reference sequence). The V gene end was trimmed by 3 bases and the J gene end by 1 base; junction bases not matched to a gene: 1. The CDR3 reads CAWRDRVNTGELFF. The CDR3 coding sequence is TGTGCCTGGAGGGACAGGGTGAACACCGGGGAGCTGTTTTTT.

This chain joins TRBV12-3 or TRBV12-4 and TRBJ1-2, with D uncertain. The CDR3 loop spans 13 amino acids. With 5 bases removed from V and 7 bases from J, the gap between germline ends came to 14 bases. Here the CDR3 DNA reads TGTGCCAGCAGTCGGAACAGCGCACGTGGCTACACCTTC. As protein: CASSRNSARGYTF.

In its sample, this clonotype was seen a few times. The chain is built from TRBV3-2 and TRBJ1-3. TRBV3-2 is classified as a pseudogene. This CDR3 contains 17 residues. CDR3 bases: TGTGCCAGCAGCCAAAAAATTCTGCTCGTCTCTGGAAACACCATATATTTT. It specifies CASSQKILLVSGNTIYF.

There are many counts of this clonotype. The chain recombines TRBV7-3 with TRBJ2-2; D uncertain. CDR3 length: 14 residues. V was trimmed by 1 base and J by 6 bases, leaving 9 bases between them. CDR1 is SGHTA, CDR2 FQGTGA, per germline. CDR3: CASSLNPQAGELFF. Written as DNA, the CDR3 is TGTGCCAGCAGCTTAAATCCCCAGGCCGGGGAGCTGTTTTTT.

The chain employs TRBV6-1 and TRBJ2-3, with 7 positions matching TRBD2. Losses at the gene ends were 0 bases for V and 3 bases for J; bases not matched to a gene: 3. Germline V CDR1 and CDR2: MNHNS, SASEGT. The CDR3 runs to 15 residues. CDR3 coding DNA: TGTGCCAGCAGTGAAGCGCGGGGGACGACAGATACGCAGTATTTT. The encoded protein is CASSEARGTTDTQYF.

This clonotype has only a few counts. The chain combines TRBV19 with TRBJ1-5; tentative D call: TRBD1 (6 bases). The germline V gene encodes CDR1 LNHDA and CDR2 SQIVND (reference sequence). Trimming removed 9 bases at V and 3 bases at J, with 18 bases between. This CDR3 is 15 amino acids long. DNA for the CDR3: TGTGCCAGCAAAGCCAGGGGCTCGGACAATCAGCCCCAGCATTTT. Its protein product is CASKARGSDNQPQHF.

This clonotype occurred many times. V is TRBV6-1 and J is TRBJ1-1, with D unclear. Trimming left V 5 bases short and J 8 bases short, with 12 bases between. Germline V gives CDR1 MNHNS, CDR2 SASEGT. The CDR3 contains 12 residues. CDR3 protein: CASSPGWREAFF. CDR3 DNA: TGTGCCAGCAGTCCCGGTTGGAGGGAAGCTTTCTTT.

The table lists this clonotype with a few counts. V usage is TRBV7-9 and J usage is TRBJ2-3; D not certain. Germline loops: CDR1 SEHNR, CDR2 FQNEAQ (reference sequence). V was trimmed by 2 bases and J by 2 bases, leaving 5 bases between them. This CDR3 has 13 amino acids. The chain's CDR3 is CASSLPSTDTQYF. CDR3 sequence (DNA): TGTGCCAGCAGCTTACCATCCACAGATACGCAGTATTTT. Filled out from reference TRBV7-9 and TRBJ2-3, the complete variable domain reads DTGVSQNPRHKITKRGQNVTFRCDPISEHNRLYWYRQTLGQGPEFLTYFQNEAQLEKSRLLSDRFSAERPKGSFSTLEIQRTEQGDSAMYLCASSLPSTDTQYFGPGTRLTVL.

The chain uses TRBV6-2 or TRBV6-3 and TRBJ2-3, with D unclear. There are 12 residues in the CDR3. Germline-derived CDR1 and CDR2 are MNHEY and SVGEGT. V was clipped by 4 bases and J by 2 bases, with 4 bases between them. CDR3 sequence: CASSSNTDTQYF. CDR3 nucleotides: TGTGCCAGCAGTTCCAACACAGATACGCAGTATTTT.

CDR3 DNA sequence: TGCAGCGCCTGGACAGACTCCTACGAGCAGTACTTC. This codes for CSAWTDSYEQYF. V gene TRBV29-1 combines with J gene TRBJ2-7, with a tentative D call TRBD1 (6 bases). Germline V gives CDR1 SQVTM, CDR2 ANQGSEA. CDR3 length equals 12 residues. The ends were cut back, 7 bases at V and 0 bases at J, with 10 bases in the middle.

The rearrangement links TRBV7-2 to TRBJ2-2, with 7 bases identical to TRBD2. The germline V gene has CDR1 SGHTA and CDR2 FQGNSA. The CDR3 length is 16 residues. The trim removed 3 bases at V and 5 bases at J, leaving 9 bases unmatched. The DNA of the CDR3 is TGTGCCAGCAGCTTCCGGGGCGGGAGAGGAACCGGGGAGCTGTTTTTT. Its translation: CASSFRGGRGTGELFF.

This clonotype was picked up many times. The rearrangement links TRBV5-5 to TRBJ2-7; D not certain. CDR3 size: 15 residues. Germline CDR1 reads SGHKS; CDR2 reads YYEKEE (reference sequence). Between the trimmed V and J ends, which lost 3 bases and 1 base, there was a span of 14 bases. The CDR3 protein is CASSSGPSGSYEQYF. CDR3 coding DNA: TGTGCCAGCAGCTCCGGTCCTTCCGGGTCCTACGAGCAGTACTTC.

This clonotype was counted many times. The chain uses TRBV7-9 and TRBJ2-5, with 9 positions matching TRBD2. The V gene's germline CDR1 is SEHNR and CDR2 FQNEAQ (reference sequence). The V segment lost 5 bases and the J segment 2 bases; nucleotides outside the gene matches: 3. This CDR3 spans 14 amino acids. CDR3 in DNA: TGTGCCAGCAGCCGGACTAGCGATCAAGAGACCCAGTACTTC. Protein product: CASSRTSDQETQYF.

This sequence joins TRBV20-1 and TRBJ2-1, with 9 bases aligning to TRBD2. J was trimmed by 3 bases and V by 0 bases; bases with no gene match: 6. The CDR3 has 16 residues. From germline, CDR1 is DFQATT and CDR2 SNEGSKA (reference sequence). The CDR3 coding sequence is TGCAGTGCTAGAGAATTAGCGGGAGTCAGCTACAATGAGCAGTTCTTC. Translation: CSARELAGVSYNEQFF.

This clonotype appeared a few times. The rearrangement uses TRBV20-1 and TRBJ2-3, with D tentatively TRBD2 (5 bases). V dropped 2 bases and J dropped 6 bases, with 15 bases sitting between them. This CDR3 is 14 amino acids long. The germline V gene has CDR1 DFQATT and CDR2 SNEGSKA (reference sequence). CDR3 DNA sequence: TGCAGTGCTAGAACGGACTCTTTTTTTGATACGCAGTATTTT. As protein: CSARTDSFFDTQYF.

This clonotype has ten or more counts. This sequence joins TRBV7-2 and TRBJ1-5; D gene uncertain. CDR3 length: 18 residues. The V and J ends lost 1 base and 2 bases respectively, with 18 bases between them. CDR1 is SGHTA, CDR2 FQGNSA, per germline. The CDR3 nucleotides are TGTGCCAGCAGCTTAGGTGGGGTACCGTTAGCAGGCAATCAGCCCCAGCATTTT. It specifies CASSLGGVPLAGNQPQHF.

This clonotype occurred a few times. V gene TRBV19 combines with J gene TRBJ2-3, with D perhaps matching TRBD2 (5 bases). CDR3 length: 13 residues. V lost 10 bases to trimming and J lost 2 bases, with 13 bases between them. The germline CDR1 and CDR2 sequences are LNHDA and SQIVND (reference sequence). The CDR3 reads CATRRLNTDTQYF. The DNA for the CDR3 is TGTGCCACCCGGAGGCTAAACACAGATACGCAGTATTTT.

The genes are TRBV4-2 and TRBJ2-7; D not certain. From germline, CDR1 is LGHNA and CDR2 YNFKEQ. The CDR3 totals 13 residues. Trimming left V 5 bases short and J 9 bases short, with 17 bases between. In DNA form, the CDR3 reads TGTGCCAGCAGCTCCCCAGGCGCCCTTGGGCAGTACTTC. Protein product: CASSSPGALGQYF.

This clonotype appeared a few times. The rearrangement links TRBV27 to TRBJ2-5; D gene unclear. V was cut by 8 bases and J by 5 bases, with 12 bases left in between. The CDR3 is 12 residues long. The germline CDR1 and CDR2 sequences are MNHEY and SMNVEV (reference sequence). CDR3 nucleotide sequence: TGTGCCAGCGGTACCCCCAGGGAGACCCAGTACTTC. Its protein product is CASGTPRETQYF.

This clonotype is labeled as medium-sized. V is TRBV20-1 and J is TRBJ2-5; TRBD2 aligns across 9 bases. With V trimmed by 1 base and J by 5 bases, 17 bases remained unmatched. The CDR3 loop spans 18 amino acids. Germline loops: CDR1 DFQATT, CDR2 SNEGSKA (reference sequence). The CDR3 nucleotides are TGCAGTGCTAGAGGATGGGTAGCGGCGGGAGGGCTGTCGGAGACCCAGTACTTC. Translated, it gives CSARGWVAAGGLSETQYF.